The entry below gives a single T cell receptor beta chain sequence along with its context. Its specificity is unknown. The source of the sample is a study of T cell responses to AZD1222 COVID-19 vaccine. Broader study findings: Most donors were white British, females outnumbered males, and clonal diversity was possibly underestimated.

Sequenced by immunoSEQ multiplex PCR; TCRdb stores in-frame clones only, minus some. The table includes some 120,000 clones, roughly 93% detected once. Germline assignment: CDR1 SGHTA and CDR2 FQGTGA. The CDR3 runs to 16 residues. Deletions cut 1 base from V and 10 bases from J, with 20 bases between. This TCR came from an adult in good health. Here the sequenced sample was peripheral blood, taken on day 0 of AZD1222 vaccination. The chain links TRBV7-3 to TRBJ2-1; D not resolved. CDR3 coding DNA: TGTGCCAGCAGCTTAAACATGGCGGAGCTCTACGGGGAGCAGTTCTTC. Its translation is CASSLNMAELYGEQFF.